This T cell receptor beta chain stems from a study of blood T cell repertoires in COVID-19. Study-wide background: Acute-phase and convalescent COVID-19 samples originated in the United States, Italy and Spain. The analysed material was cDNA or gDNA that came from T cells, B-cell-depleted T cells, or PBMCs.

In germline, CDR1 is SGHDN, CDR2 FVKESK. Losses at the gene ends were 1 base for V and 6 bases for J; bases not matched to a gene: 13. CDR3 size: 17 residues. Original data processing: Nucleated cell counts were estimated from reference gene primer amplification. Repertoires were generated with immunoSEQ multiplex PCR, while TCRdb's copy carries only in-frame clones and drops some. That table is the source of V, J and clone size, and D and trimming were worked out from the DNA. The sample has 450,000 to 500,000 clones; approximately 85% are singletons. The TCR sequence derives from a human donor in a cohort sampled during active COVID-19. Input material: peripheral blood. The chain employs TRBV14 and TRBJ2-3; 7 bases are a match to TRBD1. The CDR3 DNA reads TGTGCCAGCAGCCAAGTAAAATCGGGACAGCTTTTGGATACGCAGTATTTT. The encoded protein is CASSQVKSGQLLDTQYF.